This entry is about one T cell receptor beta chain. The target antigen is unknown. At one end the junction does not follow the germline gene, possibly because of a read error. No cell sorting was done before RNA was extracted from the tissue. The CDR3 runs 18 residues. Germline CDR1 reads SGHKS; CDR2 reads YYEKEE (reference sequence). This entry belongs to a study of tumor and adjacent non-tumor tissue in lung cancer. Study as a whole: Patients were aged about 30 to 80, roughly 9 men and 4 to 6 women, stage I to III. Some 3.9 million productive TCRbeta reads were obtained per sample on average. Study-level findings and limits: Tumor repertoires had a smaller top 100 clone share than normal lung.

TCRbeta libraries were built with three rounds of nested PCR, modified from ARM-PCR. TCRdb reprocessed the multiplex PCR reads with MiXCR, giving one entry per CDR3 protein. The table records 84,000 or so distinct CDR3 sequences, 61% of them present only once. Sequenced: lung tumor tissue. This TCR derives from an older man with non-small cell lung cancer. The rearrangement joins TRBV5-5 to TRBJ2-2; tentatively, D is TRBD1 or TRBD2 (5 bases each). The CDR3 DNA reads as TGTGCCAACAGCCCTAAAGGGGTAGCGTGGACCCAACCCGGGGAGCTGTTTTTT. Its protein product is CANSPKGVAWTQPGELFF.